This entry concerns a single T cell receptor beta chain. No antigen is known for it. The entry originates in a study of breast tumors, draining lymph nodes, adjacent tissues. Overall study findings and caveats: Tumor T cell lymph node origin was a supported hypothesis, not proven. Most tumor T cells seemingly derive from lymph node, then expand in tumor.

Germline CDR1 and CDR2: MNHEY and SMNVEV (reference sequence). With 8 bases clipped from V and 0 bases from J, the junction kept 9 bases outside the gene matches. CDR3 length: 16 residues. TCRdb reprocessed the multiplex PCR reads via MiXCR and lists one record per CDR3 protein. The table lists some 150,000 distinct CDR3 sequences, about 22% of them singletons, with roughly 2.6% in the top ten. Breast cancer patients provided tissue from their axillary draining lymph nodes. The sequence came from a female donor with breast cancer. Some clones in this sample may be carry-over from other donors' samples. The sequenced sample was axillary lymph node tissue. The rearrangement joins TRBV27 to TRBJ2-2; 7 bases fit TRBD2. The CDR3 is CASQPGGSSNTGELFF. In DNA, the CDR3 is TGTGCCAGCCAGCCGGGGGGTTCATCGAACACCGGGGAGCTGTTTTTT.